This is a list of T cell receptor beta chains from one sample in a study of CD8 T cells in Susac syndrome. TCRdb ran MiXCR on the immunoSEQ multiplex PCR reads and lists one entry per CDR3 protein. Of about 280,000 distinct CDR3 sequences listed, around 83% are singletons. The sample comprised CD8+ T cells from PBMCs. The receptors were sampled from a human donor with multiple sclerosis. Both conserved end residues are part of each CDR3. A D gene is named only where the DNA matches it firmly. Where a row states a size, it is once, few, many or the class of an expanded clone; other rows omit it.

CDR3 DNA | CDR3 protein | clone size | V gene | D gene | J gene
TGTGCCAGCAGCTTAGGGGTCGGAAGGGGTTTACTTCCCTATGGCTACACCTTC | CASSLGVGRGLLPYGYTF | NA | TRBV7-8 | NA | TRBJ1-2
TGTGCCAGCAGCGGACTAGCGGGAGGTCACAATGAGCAGTTCTTC | CASSGLAGGHNEQFF | NA | TRBV6-1 | TRBD2 | TRBJ2-1
TGTGCTAGCAGCTTAGCCGCCCAGGGGGGAGCGGATACGCAGTATTTT | CASSLAAQGGADTQYF | NA | TRBV7-7 | NA | TRBJ2-3
TGTGCCAGCAGCAGCGGTAGCGACAATGAGCAGTTCTTC | CASSSGSDNEQFF | NA | TRBV5-6 | NA | TRBJ2-1
TGTGCCACCTCGTGGGGGGAGACCCAGTACTTC | CATSWGETQYF | NA | TRBV27 | NA | TRBJ2-5
TGTGCCAGCAGCTTAGAGGCAAGGGGCACTGAAGCTTTCTTT | CASSLEARGTEAFF | NA | TRBV7-6 | NA | TRBJ1-1
TGTGCCAGCAGTTACACGGATGAGCAGTTCTTC | CASSYTDEQFF | NA | TRBV6-2/TRBV6-3 | NA | TRBJ2-1
TGTGCCAGCAGCTTAGCGGGTGTGGAGACCCAGTACTTC | CASSLAGVETQYF | NA | TRBV13 | NA | TRBJ2-5
TGTGCCAGGCCGGCAGTATCCTACGAGCAGTACTTC | CARPAVSYEQYF | few | TRBV6-1 | NA | TRBJ2-7
TGTGCCAGCAACCCAACCGACAGGGCCGGGGAGCTGTTTTTT | CASNPTDRAGELFF | NA | TRBV12-3/TRBV12-4 | TRBD1 | TRBJ2-2
TGTGCCAGCAGTGTCGGTCAGAATAGCAATCAGCCCCAGCATTTT | CASSVGQNSNQPQHF | NA | TRBV25-1 | NA | TRBJ1-5
TGCAGCGTTGAACCCCCATTAAGACGGGCCTACAATGAGCAGTTCTTC | CSVEPPLRRAYNEQFF | NA | TRBV29-1 | NA | TRBJ2-1
TGTGCCAGCAGTTACCACTCCTACGAGCAGTACTTC | CASSYHSYEQYF | NA | TRBV6-2/TRBV6-3 | NA | TRBJ2-7
TGTGCCATCAGTGAGTCGAGGGAGTCGCCTTTCAATGAGCAGTTCTTC | CAISESRESPFNEQFF | NA | TRBV10-3 | NA | TRBJ2-1
TGTGCCAGTAGCCCTAGGACAGGGAAGGCTGAAGCTTTCTTT | CASSPRTGKAEAFF | NA | TRBV19 | TRBD1 | TRBJ1-1
TGTGCCAGTAGTACGCGCCCCTCGGGACTAGCGGGGGGGGCCGGTTCCTACAATGAGCAGTTCTTC | CASSTRPSGLAGGAGSYNEQFF | NA | TRBV19 | TRBD2 | TRBJ2-1
TGTGCCAGCAGCTTACATCCTGGACAGTTTAACACCGGGGAGCTGTTTTTT | CASSLHPGQFNTGELFF | NA | TRBV7-2 | NA | TRBJ2-2
TGTGCCAGCAGGCCCAGGACGGGACGGCATGAGCAGTTCTTC | CASRPRTGRHEQFF | NA | TRBV28 | NA | TRBJ2-1
TGTGCCAGCAGTTTCAATTTAGCGGGAGGATCCAATGAGCAGTTCTTC | CASSFNLAGGSNEQFF | once | TRBV27 | TRBD2 | TRBJ2-1
TGTGCCTGGGTGGGACAGGGGGTTGGTATGAGCTTCCACGGGGAGCTGTTTTTT | CAWVGQGVGMSFHGELFF | NA | TRBV30 | TRBD1 | TRBJ2-2
TGTGCCATCGGAAAACCGGGACAGGGGGTCGACGTCCTGACTTTC | CAIGKPGQGVDVLTF | NA | TRBV10-3 | TRBD1 | TRBJ2-6
TGCAGTGCTAACAGGTTCACGACTAATGAAAAACTGTTTTTT | CSANRFTTNEKLFF | NA | TRBV20-1 | NA | TRBJ1-4
TGTGCCAGCAGCTTCGGGAGAACTAATGAAAAACTGTTTTTT | CASSFGRTNEKLFF | NA | TRBV6-5 | NA | TRBJ1-4
TGTGCCAGCAAGCAGGGGCCGGACAATGAGCAGTTCTTC | CASKQGPDNEQFF | NA | TRBV25-1 | NA | TRBJ2-1
TGTGCCAGCAGTGTGGGCGCAGAAACGCAGTATTTT | CASSVGAETQYF | few | TRBV2 | NA | TRBJ2-3
TGTGCCAGCTCACCACCCGACAAGGGCACCGGGGAGCTGTTTTTT | CASSPPDKGTGELFF | NA | TRBV18 | NA | TRBJ2-2
TGTGCCAGCAGTCCGCAGGCTAGTGATGCCTCCGAGCAGTACTTC | CASSPQASDASEQYF | NA | TRBV28 | NA | TRBJ2-7
TGTGCCAGCAGCCTGGGACTAGCGGGAGGAGGCGGCACAGATACGCAGTATTTT | CASSLGLAGGGGTDTQYF | few | TRBV5-6 | TRBD2 | TRBJ2-3
TGCGCCAGCAGCCCCCGACTAGCGGGGGGGCTAGGCAATGAGCAGTTCTTC | CASSPRLAGGLGNEQFF | NA | TRBV5-1 | TRBD2 | TRBJ2-1
TGTGCCAGCACCGAACTGGGAGGCAATCAGCCCCAGCATTTT | CASTELGGNQPQHF | NA | TRBV19 | NA | TRBJ1-5
TGTGCCAGCAGTTACTCGGTGCAGTCCGACGAGCAGTACTTC | CASSYSVQSDEQYF | NA | TRBV6-5 | NA | TRBJ2-7
TGTGCCAGCAGAGACCGGGACAGCCCCTACGAGCAGTACTTC | CASRDRDSPYEQYF | few | TRBV6-1 | TRBD1 | TRBJ2-7
TGTGCCAGCAGTTTTCAGCAGGGGCACACCATATATTTT | CASSFQQGHTIYF | NA | TRBV12-3/TRBV12-4 | NA | TRBJ1-3
TGTGCCAGCATCGAGGCATCTGAAGCTTTCTTT | CASIEASEAFF | NA | TRBV27 | NA | TRBJ1-1
TGTGCCAGCAGTGGCCCATGGGGGAGGACTGAAGCTTTCTTT | CASSGPWGRTEAFF | NA | TRBV7-6 | NA | TRBJ1-1
TGTGCCAGCAGTGACCCCTCAGGGACAGATACGCAGTATTTT | CASSDPSGTDTQYF | NA | TRBV6-1 | NA | TRBJ2-3
TGCAGCGACCCTCAGGAGCCCCAAGAGACCCAGTACTTC | CSDPQEPQETQYF | NA | TRBV29-1 | NA | TRBJ2-5
TGTGCCAGCAGTACTCTGGGGGTAGTAAACGAGCAGTACTTC | CASSTLGVVNEQYF | NA | TRBV27 | NA | TRBJ2-7
TGTGCCAGCAGCCGGGGACTAGCGGGAACGGGGGAGACCCAGTACTTC | CASSRGLAGTGETQYF | NA | TRBV11-2 | TRBD2 | TRBJ2-5
TGTGCCAGCAGTTTAATCAGTGCAGGAGTGAACACTGAAGCTTTCTTT | CASSLISAGVNTEAFF | NA | TRBV27 | NA | TRBJ1-1